Described below is a single TCR beta chain sequence and its context. Its antigen is as yet unknown. The data derive from a study of shared clonotypes between healthy human individuals. General study results and limits: Naive subsets usually exceeded memory subsets in estimated richness. Some clonotypes were shared by all four sorted-subset donors, while others were not shared. The non-shared ones had lower generation probabilities than the shared ones.

Some clones are missing from TCRdb's copy, which holds only in-frame ones; the method was immunoSEQ multiplex PCR. The data show roughly 1.5 million clones, 98% seen once. With 0 bases clipped from V and 3 bases from J, the junction kept 6 bases outside the gene matches. CDR1 is SGHTS and CDR2 is YDEGEE in the germline V gene. The CDR3 loop spans 15 amino acids. Sequenced: naive CD4+ T cells sorted from blood. Subset given: CD45RA+ positively selected. This TCR was recovered from a man in his thirties or forties in good health. The chain couples TRBV5-8 to TRBJ2-7, with 7 positions matching TRBD2. The CDR3 sequence: CASSLVGGIGYEQYF. The CDR3 nucleotides read TGTGCCAGCAGCTTGGTGGGAGGGATAGGCTACGAGCAGTACTTC.